This is a list of T cell receptor beta chains from one sample in a study of T-cell memory formation after mild COVID-19. A single record per CDR3 protein comes from TCRdb applying MiXCR to the 5' RACE reads. Seen here are 85,000 to 120,000 distinct CDR3 sequences, about 15% observed once, and the top ten hold roughly 31%. Sequencing was performed on PBMCs or a T cell subset sorted from them (not recorded which). These receptors originate from an adult woman who had mild COVID-19 (a few samples of this study predate the infection). Cell type and time point are not known. The CDR3 runs from the conserved cysteine through the conserved F or W. The D gene is left open where the match is weak. The listing skips clone size in some rows; elsewhere it reads once, few, many or a size class.

>-|few|TRBJ2-3|TRBV5-1
CASSLGRGVSTDTQYF
TGCGCCAGCAGCTTGGGCAGGGGCGTGAGCACAGATACGCAGTATTTT
>TRBD2|-|TRBJ2-1|TRBV7-9
CASSHPNILAGGPNEQFF
TGTGCCAGCAGCCACCCAAATATACTAGCGGGAGGGCCCAATGAGCAGTTCTTC
>-|-|TRBJ2-6|TRBV12-3/TRBV12-4
CASSFGQRGANVLTF
TGTGCCAGCAGTTTTGGACAGCGAGGGGCCAACGTCCTGACTTTC
>TRBD2|few|TRBJ2-1|TRBV4-3
CASGRLAESYNEQFF
TGCGCCAGCGGACGACTAGCCGAATCCTACAATGAGCAGTTCTTC
>TRBD2|-|TRBJ2-2|TRBV9
CASSVYGTSGSSGELFF
TGTGCCAGCAGCGTTTACGGGACTAGCGGGAGTTCGGGGGAGCTGTTTTTT
>-|-|TRBJ2-7|TRBV4-1
CASSPRLDPYSDEQYF
TGCGCCAGCAGCCCCCGCTTGGATCCCTACTCGGACGAGCAGTACTTC
>-|-|TRBJ2-6|TRBV5-1
CASSSTGTGANVLTF
TGCGCCAGCAGCTCCACAGGGACCGGGGCCAACGTCCTGACTTTC
>-|-|TRBJ1-2|TRBV20-1
CSATFPIEYGYTF
TGCAGTGCTACCTTTCCCATCGAATATGGCTACACCTTC
>-|few|TRBJ1-5|TRBV3-2
CASRNQGVTQPQHF
TGTGCCAGCCGAAACCAGGGGGTAACTCAGCCCCAGCATTTT
>-|-|TRBJ2-7|TRBV5-1
CASSPSEGREQYF
TGCGCCAGCAGCCCTTCGGAGGGGCGCGAGCAGTACTTC
>-|-|TRBJ2-3|TRBV27
CASSFRRSTDTQYF
TGTGCCAGCAGTTTCCGACGGTCTACAGATACGCAGTATTTT
>TRBD1|-|TRBJ2-7|TRBV7-6
CASSFFSGQGTYEQYF
TGTGCCAGCAGCTTCTTTTCTGGACAGGGAACCTACGAGCAGTACTTC
>-|-|TRBJ2-2|TRBV7-9
CASSFSPGQENTGELFF
TGTGCCAGCAGCTTCTCTCCGGGACAAGAAAACACCGGGGAGCTGTTTTTT
>-|few|TRBJ2-7|TRBV15
CATSRAVGQAYEQYF
TGTGCCACCAGCAGGGCAGTTGGGCAGGCCTACGAGCAGTACTTC
>TRBD1|-|TRBJ2-3|TRBV7-9
CASSLEGAEATDTQYF
TGTGCCAGCAGCTTAGAGGGGGCGGAAGCCACAGATACGCAGTATTTT